These T cell receptor beta chains were read from a single sample in a study of beta chain features in type 1 diabetes. Here immunoSEQ multiplex PCR was the method, and the copy in TCRdb shows in-frame clones only, minus some. The profile covers 120,000 to 150,000 clones, with around 13% appearing a single time and 1.3% taken by the ten largest. Material: central memory CD4+ T cells from blood. The receptor set was obtained from a man younger than 35 with type 1 diabetes. Both conserved end residues are part of each CDR3. The D gene is left open where the match is weak. Size is omitted from some rows. Given values are once, few, many or a class for expanded clones.

d_call: TRBD1
clone_size: -
v_call: TRBV2
j_call: TRBJ1-1
cdr3_aa: CASSKGTGRNTEAFF
cdr3_nt: TGTGCCAGCAGTAAAGGGACAGGGAGGAACACTGAAGCTTTCTTT

d_call: TRBD2
clone_size: -
v_call: TRBV5-1
j_call: TRBJ2-3
cdr3_aa: CASSLGSGSTDTQYF
cdr3_nt: TGCGCCAGCAGCTTGGGAAGCGGGAGTACAGATACGCAGTATTTT

d_call: TRBD1
clone_size: few
v_call: TRBV5-1
j_call: TRBJ2-3
cdr3_aa: CASSPGQITDTQYF
cdr3_nt: TGCGCCAGCAGCCCGGGACAGATCACAGATACGCAGTATTTT

d_call: -
clone_size: -
v_call: TRBV25-1
j_call: TRBJ2-2
cdr3_aa: CASSGAEPNTGELFF
cdr3_nt: TGTGCCAGCAGTGGGGCAGAACCGAACACCGGGGAGCTGTTTTTT

d_call: TRBD2
clone_size: -
v_call: TRBV6-5
j_call: TRBJ2-7
cdr3_aa: CASSRTGTTEQYF
cdr3_nt: TGTGCCAGCAGCCGTACCGGGACTACGGAGCAGTACTTC

d_call: TRBD1
clone_size: -
v_call: TRBV19
j_call: TRBJ1-5
cdr3_aa: CATLGPGQGSEQPQHF
cdr3_nt: TGTGCCACCCTGGGGCCGGGACAGGGGAGTGAACAGCCCCAGCATTTT

d_call: TRBD1
clone_size: -
v_call: TRBV11-3
j_call: TRBJ2-1
cdr3_aa: CASSLGTGARDNEQFF
cdr3_nt: TGTGCCAGCAGCTTAGGAACAGGGGCGAGGGACAATGAGCAGTTCTTC

d_call: -
clone_size: few
v_call: TRBV5-6
j_call: TRBJ2-5
cdr3_aa: CASSLERVQETQYF
cdr3_nt: TGTGCCAGCAGCTTGGAGAGGGTACAAGAGACCCAGTACTTC

d_call: TRBD1
clone_size: few
v_call: TRBV27
j_call: TRBJ2-7
cdr3_aa: CASSPQGISYEQYF
cdr3_nt: TGTGCCAGCAGTCCACAGGGGATCTCCTACGAGCAGTACTTC

d_call: TRBD1
clone_size: few
v_call: TRBV7-2
j_call: TRBJ2-7
cdr3_aa: CASSLAGTGGYEQYF
cdr3_nt: TGTGCCAGCAGCTTAGCTGGGACAGGGGGTTACGAGCAGTACTTC

d_call: -
clone_size: -
v_call: TRBV2
j_call: TRBJ2-3
cdr3_aa: CASRERGGVPGRDTQYF
cdr3_nt: TGTGCCAGCAGGGAGAGAGGGGGGGTCCCGGGTCGAGATACGCAGTATTTT

d_call: -
clone_size: -
v_call: TRBV14
j_call: TRBJ1-1
cdr3_aa: CASSQVSWTNTEAFF
cdr3_nt: TGTGCCAGCAGCCAAGTGTCTTGGACAAACACTGAAGCTTTCTTT

d_call: -
clone_size: few
v_call: TRBV6-5
j_call: TRBJ1-2
cdr3_aa: CASSYDSNYGYTF
cdr3_nt: TGTGCCAGCAGCTACGACAGTAACTATGGCTACACCTTC

d_call: TRBD1
clone_size: -
v_call: TRBV19
j_call: TRBJ1-5
cdr3_aa: CASSIQQGSNQPQHF
cdr3_nt: TGTGCCAGTAGTATCCAACAGGGGAGCAATCAGCCCCAGCATTTT

d_call: -
clone_size: -
v_call: TRBV7-9
j_call: TRBJ1-4
cdr3_aa: CASSSPTSEKLFF
cdr3_nt: TGTGCCAGCAGCTCTCCCACCAGCGAAAAACTGTTTTTT

d_call: -
clone_size: few
v_call: TRBV28
j_call: TRBJ2-7
cdr3_aa: CASSLEGREPYEQYF
cdr3_nt: TGTGCCAGCAGTTTAGAGGGCAGGGAGCCCTACGAGCAGTACTTC

d_call: -
clone_size: -
v_call: TRBV30
j_call: TRBJ1-2
cdr3_aa: CAWSSSGYGYTF
cdr3_nt: TGTGCCTGGAGTAGTTCTGGCTATGGCTACACCTTC

d_call: -
clone_size: few
v_call: TRBV30
j_call: TRBJ1-1
cdr3_aa: CAWGQMNTEAFF
cdr3_nt: TGTGCCTGGGGACAGATGAACACTGAAGCTTTCTTT

d_call: -
clone_size: few
v_call: TRBV19
j_call: TRBJ1-5
cdr3_aa: CASSIDWAVSNQPQHF
cdr3_nt: TGTGCCAGTAGTATAGATTGGGCAGTTAGCAATCAGCCCCAGCATTTT

d_call: -
clone_size: few
v_call: TRBV9
j_call: TRBJ1-2
cdr3_aa: CASSVDEGSSGYGYTF
cdr3_nt: TGTGCCAGCAGCGTAGATGAAGGGTCCAGTGGCTATGGCTACACCTTC

d_call: -
clone_size: -
v_call: TRBV9
j_call: TRBJ1-1
cdr3_aa: CASSVGGQKNTEAFF
cdr3_nt: TGTGCCAGCAGCGTAGGCGGACAGAAGAACACTGAAGCTTTCTTT

d_call: TRBD1
clone_size: -
v_call: TRBV10-1
j_call: TRBJ2-7
cdr3_aa: CASTPGQGSYEQYF
cdr3_nt: TGCGCCAGCACCCCGGGACAGGGCTCCTACGAGCAGTACTTC

d_call: -
clone_size: -
v_call: TRBV5-1
j_call: TRBJ2-7
cdr3_aa: CASSVQGRSFYEQYF
cdr3_nt: TGCGCCAGCAGCGTCCAGGGCCGTAGCTTCTACGAGCAGTACTTC

d_call: -
clone_size: -
v_call: TRBV25-1
j_call: TRBJ2-3
cdr3_aa: CASSEKGDTQYF
cdr3_nt: TGTGCCAGCAGTGAGAAGGGGGATACGCAGTATTTT

d_call: TRBD1
clone_size: -
v_call: TRBV7-2
j_call: TRBJ1-1
cdr3_aa: CASRVRDSTSWGAFF
cdr3_nt: TGTGCCAGCAGGGTCCGGGACAGCACCTCGTGGGGGGCTTTCTTT

d_call: -
clone_size: few
v_call: TRBV7-2
j_call: TRBJ1-2
cdr3_aa: CASSLYSGESYGYTF
cdr3_nt: TGTGCCAGCAGCTTATACAGTGGGGAGAGCTATGGCTACACCTTC

d_call: -
clone_size: few
v_call: TRBV7-6
j_call: TRBJ2-5
cdr3_aa: CASSLGQIETQYF
cdr3_nt: TGTGCCAGCAGCCTCGGACAGATAGAGACCCAGTACTTC

d_call: -
clone_size: few
v_call: TRBV6-5
j_call: TRBJ2-4
cdr3_aa: CASSFSVSAKNIQYF
cdr3_nt: TGTGCCAGCAGTTTTTCTGTGAGTGCCAAAAACATTCAGTACTTC

d_call: -
clone_size: few
v_call: TRBV4-1
j_call: TRBJ2-7
cdr3_aa: CASSQEGTSSYEQYF
cdr3_nt: TGCGCCAGCAGCCAAGAGGGGACAAGCTCCTACGAGCAGTACTTC

d_call: -
clone_size: -
v_call: TRBV11-3
j_call: TRBJ2-3
cdr3_aa: CASSLVADTQYF
cdr3_nt: TGTGCCAGCAGCTTAGTTGCAGATACGCAGTATTTT

d_call: -
clone_size: few
v_call: TRBV15
j_call: TRBJ2-7
cdr3_aa: CATSRDPAGEYEQYF
cdr3_nt: TGTGCCACCAGCAGAGATCCTGCAGGGGAGTACGAGCAGTACTTC

d_call: -
clone_size: few
v_call: TRBV7-6
j_call: TRBJ1-1
cdr3_aa: CASSKTPNTEAFF
cdr3_nt: TGTGCCAGCAGCAAGACACCGAACACTGAAGCTTTCTTT

d_call: -
clone_size: -
v_call: TRBV28
j_call: TRBJ2-3
cdr3_aa: CASSLPLPPVTQYF
cdr3_nt: TGTGCCAGCAGTTTACCCCTCCCCCCAGTTACGCAGTATTTT

d_call: TRBD1
clone_size: -
v_call: TRBV30
j_call: TRBJ2-5
cdr3_aa: CAWSSGAGGFGGQYF
cdr3_nt: TGTGCCTGGAGTTCTGGGGCAGGGGGATTCGGAGGCCAGTACTTC

d_call: TRBD1
clone_size: -
v_call: TRBV2
j_call: TRBJ2-7
cdr3_aa: CASQGRDRGTYEQYF
cdr3_nt: TGTGCCAGCCAGGGGAGGGACAGGGGAACCTACGAGCAGTACTTC

d_call: TRBD1
clone_size: -
v_call: TRBV25-1
j_call: TRBJ1-2
cdr3_aa: CASSEFGTGYGYTF
cdr3_nt: TGTGCCAGCAGTGAATTTGGGACAGGGTATGGCTACACCTTC

d_call: -
clone_size: many
v_call: TRBV5-4
j_call: TRBJ2-4
cdr3_aa: CASSLERADIQYF
cdr3_nt: TGTGCCAGCAGCTTGGAAAGGGCCGACATTCAGTACTTC

d_call: TRBD1
clone_size: -
v_call: TRBV6-6
j_call: TRBJ2-1
cdr3_aa: CASSYGTGNEQFF
cdr3_nt: TGTGCCAGCAGTTACGGGACAGGGAATGAGCAGTTCTTC

d_call: -
clone_size: few
v_call: TRBV7-8
j_call: TRBJ1-4
cdr3_aa: CASSAGVRNEKLFF
cdr3_nt: TGTGCCAGCAGTGCAGGGGTTCGGAATGAAAAACTGTTTTTT

d_call: TRBD1
clone_size: -
v_call: TRBV16
j_call: TRBJ2-3
cdr3_aa: CASSPQGATDTQYF
cdr3_nt: TGTGCCAGCAGCCCCCAGGGGGCTACAGATACGCAGTATTTT

d_call: -
clone_size: few
v_call: TRBV4-1
j_call: TRBJ2-7
cdr3_aa: CASSQDPGAYEQYF
cdr3_nt: TGCGCCAGCAGCCAAGACCCCGGTGCCTACGAGCAGTACTTC

d_call: -
clone_size: -
v_call: TRBV30
j_call: TRBJ2-3
cdr3_aa: CAWEKGGTDTQYF
cdr3_nt: TGTGCCTGGGAAAAGGGGGGCACAGATACGCAGTATTTT

d_call: -
clone_size: few
v_call: TRBV30
j_call: TRBJ2-7
cdr3_aa: CAWSRAPYEQYF
cdr3_nt: TGTGCCTGGAGTCGGGCACCCTACGAGCAGTACTTC

d_call: -
clone_size: few
v_call: TRBV5-1
j_call: TRBJ1-1
cdr3_aa: CASSFGRDTEAFF
cdr3_nt: TGCGCCAGCAGCTTCGGGAGGGACACTGAAGCTTTCTTT

d_call: -
clone_size: many
v_call: TRBV29-1
j_call: TRBJ2-6
cdr3_aa: CSVRQTGSSSGANVLTF
cdr3_nt: TGCAGCGTCAGGCAGACAGGCAGTAGCTCTGGGGCCAACGTCCTGACTTTC

d_call: -
clone_size: -
v_call: TRBV4-2
j_call: TRBJ2-2
cdr3_aa: CASSQEVRGTGELFF
cdr3_nt: TGTGCCAGCAGCCAAGAAGTGAGGGGCACCGGGGAGCTGTTTTTT